This T cell receptor beta chain is drawn from a study of cytomegalovirus exposure and HLA in healthy donors. Findings and caveats of the study: Later on, a genetic analysis was performed. It linked a missense variant in DCLRE1C with V- and J-gene trimming of TCR beta.

In regard to this clone: Its antigen is still unknown.

Use of 60 Vbeta and 13 Jbeta primers characterized the PCR. Produced via immunoSEQ multiplex PCR; TCRdb's table is partial and in-frame only. The sample has 95,000 or so clones; about 74% are singletons. Germline V gene sequence: CDR1 SGHAT, CDR2 FQNNGV. The junction had 7 bases not matched to a gene; V was cut back by 6 bases and J by 6 bases. The CDR3 totals 13 residues. Source material: PBMCs. The rearrangement links TRBV11-2 to TRBJ1-2, with 7 bases matching TRBD1. This TCR derives from a woman between 50 and 59 years old in good health and CMV-seropositive. The chain's CDR3 is CASSPRQGNGYTF. The CDR3 DNA is TGTGCCAGCAGTCCCAGACAGGGTAATGGCTACACCTTC.